This TCR beta chain was obtained from a study of T cell responses to AZD1222 COVID-19 vaccine. This CDR3 is built from 16 residues. V dropped 1 base and J dropped 6; count of bases not matched to a gene: 5. Looked up from germline, CDR1 is SGHVS and CDR2 is FQNEAQ. This clone has a single count. Libraries were prepared by immunoSEQ multiplex PCR; TCRdb keeps only in-frame clonotypes and omits some of them. In the table there are 120,000 to 150,000 clones, about 89% of which are singletons. The gene calls are TRBV7-8 and TRBJ1-4, with 10 bases fitting TRBD1. This sequence was found in an adult in good health. The sequenced sample was peripheral blood, obtained on day 0 of AZD1222 vaccination. The CDR3 region has the DNA TGTGCCAGCAGCTTAGGGTCCGGACAGGGGGATGAAAAACTGTTTTTT. Encoded protein: CASSLGSGQGDEKLFF.